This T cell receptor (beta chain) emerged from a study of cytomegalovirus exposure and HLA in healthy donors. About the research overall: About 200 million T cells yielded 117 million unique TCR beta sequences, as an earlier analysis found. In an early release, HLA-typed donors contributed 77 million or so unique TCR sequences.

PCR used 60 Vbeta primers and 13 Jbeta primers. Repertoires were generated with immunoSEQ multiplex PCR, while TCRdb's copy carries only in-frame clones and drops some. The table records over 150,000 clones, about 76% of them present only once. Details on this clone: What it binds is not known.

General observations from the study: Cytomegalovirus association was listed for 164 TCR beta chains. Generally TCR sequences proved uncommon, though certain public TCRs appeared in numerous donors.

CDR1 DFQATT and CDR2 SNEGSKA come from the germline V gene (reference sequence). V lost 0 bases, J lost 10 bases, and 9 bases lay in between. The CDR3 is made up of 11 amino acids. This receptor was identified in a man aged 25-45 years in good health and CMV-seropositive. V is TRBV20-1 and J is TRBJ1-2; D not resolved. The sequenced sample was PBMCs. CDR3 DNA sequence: TGCAGTGCTAGAGATGGCATATTCTACACCTTC. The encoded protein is CSARDGIFYTF.